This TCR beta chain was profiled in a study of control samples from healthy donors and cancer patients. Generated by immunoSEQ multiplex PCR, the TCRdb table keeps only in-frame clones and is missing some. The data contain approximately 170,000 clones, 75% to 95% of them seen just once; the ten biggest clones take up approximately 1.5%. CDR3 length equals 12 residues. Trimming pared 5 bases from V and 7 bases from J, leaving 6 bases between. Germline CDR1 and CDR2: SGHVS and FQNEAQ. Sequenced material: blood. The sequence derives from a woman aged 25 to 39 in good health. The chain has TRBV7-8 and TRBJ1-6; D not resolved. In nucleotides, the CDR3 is TGTGCCAGCAGCCCCGACAATTCACCCCTCCACTTT. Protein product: CASSPDNSPLHF.